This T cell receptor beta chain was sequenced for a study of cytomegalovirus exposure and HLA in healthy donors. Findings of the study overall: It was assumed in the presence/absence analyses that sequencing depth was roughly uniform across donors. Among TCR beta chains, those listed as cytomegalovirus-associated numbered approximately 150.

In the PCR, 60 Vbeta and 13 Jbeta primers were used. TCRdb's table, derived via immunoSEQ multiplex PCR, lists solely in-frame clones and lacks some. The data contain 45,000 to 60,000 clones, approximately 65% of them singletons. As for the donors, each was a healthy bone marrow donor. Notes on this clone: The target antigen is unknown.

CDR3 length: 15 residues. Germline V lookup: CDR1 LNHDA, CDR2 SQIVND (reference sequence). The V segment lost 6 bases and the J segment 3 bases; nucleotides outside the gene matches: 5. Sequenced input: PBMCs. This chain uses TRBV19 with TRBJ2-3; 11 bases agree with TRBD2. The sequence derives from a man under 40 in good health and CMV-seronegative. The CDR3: CASRRIAGGTDTQYF. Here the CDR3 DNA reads TGTGCCAGTAGGAGGATAGCGGGAGGGACAGATACGCAGTATTTT.